The 30 T cell receptor beta chains reported below all come from one sample, sequenced in a study of blood T cell repertoires in COVID-19. The table came from immunoSEQ multiplex PCR; TCRdb's copy has only in-frame clones and leaves some out. The repertoire includes about 480,000 clones, approximately 86% of them detected once, and around 8% sits in the top ten. The material sequenced was PBMCs or T cells enriched from blood (not recorded which). The receptors were gathered from a woman aged 55-70 years who had recovered from COVID-19.

On this clone: The sample holds other DNA sequences that translate to the same CDR3. J is TRBJ2-7 and V is TRBV11-2, with TRBD2 identical over 7 bases. The CDR3 is 13 amino acids. The V gene end was trimmed by 1 base and the J gene end by 6 bases; junction bases not matched to a gene: 3. Germline V gene sequence: CDR1 SGHAT, CDR2 FQNNGV. DNA for the CDR3: TGTGCCAGCAGCTTAGGGGGGAGGGGCGAGCAGTACGTC. Its translation: CASSLGGRGEQYV.

The chain has TRBV2 and TRBJ2-5, with TRBD2 identical over 8 bases. Germline V gives CDR1 SNHLY, CDR2 FYNNEI. The CDR3 runs to 15 residues. The junction had 6 bases not matched to a gene; V was cut back by 5 bases and J by 1 base. The CDR3 is CASSLFAGGQETQYF. For the CDR3, the DNA is TGTGCCAGCAGTCTATTCGCGGGGGGCCAAGAGACCCAGTACTTC.

This chain uses TRBV10-3 with TRBJ2-2; D perhaps matches TRBD2 (6 bases). Germline V gene sequence: CDR1 ENHRY, CDR2 SYGVKD. The V gene lost 10 bases and the J gene lost 5 bases, with 23 bases spanning the gap. The length of the CDR3 is 16 residues. CDR3 in amino acids: CATIGVSGGVTGELFF. CDR3 bases: TGTGCCACCATCGGTGTCTCCGGGGGAGTTACCGGGGAGCTGTTTTTT.

The gene calls are TRBV2 and TRBJ1-1; TRBD1 matches at 10 bases. This CDR3 spans 14 amino acids. CDR1 and CDR2 (germline): SNHLY, FYNNEI. Trimming at V came to 7 bases and at J to 5 bases, leaving 7 bases not matched to a gene. CDR3 amino acids: CASTIGTGETEAFF. CDR3 in DNA: TGTGCCAGCACCATAGGGACAGGGGAGACTGAAGCTTTCTTT.

The V call is TRBV15, the J call TRBJ1-2; maybe TRBD1 (6 bases). The V gene lost 3 bases and the J gene lost 0 bases, with 8 bases spanning the gap. CDR1 and CDR2 (germline): LNHNV, YYDKDF (reference sequence). The length of the CDR3 is 14 residues. The CDR3 protein is CATSRDRANYGYTF. CDR3 nucleotides: TGTGCCACCAGCAGGGACAGAGCTAACTATGGCTACACCTTC.

The J gene is TRBJ1-4, the V gene TRBV30; D gene uncertain. Per germline, CDR1 GTSNPN and CDR2 SVGIG (reference sequence). Trimming shortened V by 4 bases and J by 1 base, and 19 bases separated the two germline ends. The CDR3 is made up of 17 amino acids. The CDR3 protein is CAWKVAPGRGTNEKLFF. The CDR3 region has the DNA TGTGCCTGGAAGGTTGCTCCTGGCCGGGGAACTAATGAAAAACTGTTTTTT.

This rearrangement joins TRBV15 to TRBJ1-5; 8 nucleotides line up with TRBD1. Unmatched junction bases numbered 0, after V lost 2 bases and J lost 3 bases. CDR3 length: 14 amino acids. CDR1 LNHNV and CDR2 YYDKDF come from the germline V gene (reference sequence). The CDR3 DNA reads TGTGCCACCAGCAGACAGGGGGCCAATCAGCCCCAGCATTTT. It yields the protein CATSRQGANQPQHF.

The chain carries TRBV4-2 and TRBJ2-3; D possibly corresponds to TRBD1 (5 bases). Looked up from germline, CDR1 is LGHNA and CDR2 is YNFKEQ. The V gene lost 4 bases and the J gene lost 4 bases, with 9 bases spanning the gap. This CDR3 spans 13 amino acids. The CDR3 sequence: CASSRQNPDTQYF. The CDR3 DNA is TGTGCCAGCAGCCGACAGAACCCAGATACGCAGTATTTT.

The chain is built from TRBV19 and TRBJ1-4; 9 bases line up with TRBD1. The CDR3 contains 15 residues. Per germline, CDR1 LNHDA and CDR2 SQIVND (reference sequence). J was trimmed by 8 bases and V by 5 bases; bases with no gene match: 9. The CDR3 DNA reads TGTGCCAGTAGTCCTCGGACAGGGGTGGGAGAAAAACTGTTTTTT. It translates to CASSPRTGVGEKLFF.

This rearrangement joins TRBV6-1 to TRBJ2-1; 9 bases line up with TRBD1. Germline V gene data show CDR1 as MNHNS and CDR2 as SASEGT. After removal of 3 bases from V and 4 bases from J, the junction contained 4 bases not matched to a gene. The CDR3 runs 15 residues. The CDR3 DNA is TGTGCCAGCAGTGACACCGGGACAGGGTACAATGAGCAGTTCTTC. This gives the protein CASSDTGTGYNEQFF.

The gene calls are TRBV2 and TRBJ1-3; tentative D call: TRBD1 (6 bases). The CDR3 totals 13 residues. Germline values: CDR1 SNHLY, CDR2 FYNNEI. Trimming stripped 8 bases from V and 7 bases from J, with 15 bases between. The CDR3 reads CASLNAGANTIYF. CDR3 nucleotide sequence: TGTGCCAGCCTTAACGCGGGGGCGAACACCATATATTTT.

J is TRBJ2-7 and V is TRBV7-9, with D perhaps TRBD1 (6 bases). From germline, CDR1 is SEHNR and CDR2 FQNEAQ (reference sequence). The CDR3 loop spans 13 amino acids. The V and J ends lost 4 bases and 2 bases respectively, with 9 bases between them. CDR3 coding DNA: TGTGCCAGCAGCTCCCCAGGGGCCTACGAGCAGTACTTC. Translated: CASSSPGAYEQYF.

V usage is TRBV5-8 and J usage is TRBJ2-3; D is possibly TRBD1 (5 bases). This CDR3 region has 13 residues. V dropped 4 bases and J dropped 6 bases, with 12 bases sitting between them. The germline CDR1 and CDR2 sequences are SGHTS and YDEGEE. The CDR3 is CASSGNAGDTQYF. DNA of the CDR3: TGTGCCAGCAGCGGGAACGCAGGGGATACGCAGTATTTT.

The rearrangement joins TRBV9 to TRBJ1-1; 7 bases are shared with TRBD1. This CDR3 contains 17 residues. Germline V gene lookup returns CDR1 SGDLS and CDR2 YYNGEE. V gave up 3 bases and J gave up 1 base; unmatched junction bases: 12. The CDR3 spells CASSAGQELYPNTEAFF. In DNA form, the CDR3 reads TGTGCCAGCAGCGCCGGACAGGAACTCTATCCGAACACTGAAGCTTTCTTT.

This chain connects TRBV2 to TRBJ2-1, with 10 bases identical to TRBD1. J lost 12 bases, V lost 2 bases, and 10 bases had no gene match. CDR1 and CDR2 from the germline V gene are SNHLY and FYNNEI. The CDR3 has 15 amino acids. CDR3 DNA: TGTGCCAGCAGTGAATATGATGGGACAGGGGAGGGGCAGTTCTTC. Translation gives CASSEYDGTGEGQFF.

The chain uses TRBV6-1 and TRBJ1-3; D uncertain. The ends were cut back, 4 bases at V and 7 bases at J, with 5 bases in the middle. The CDR3 totals 11 residues. Germline loops: CDR1 MNHNS, CDR2 SASEGT. The CDR3: CASSGGNTIYF. CDR3 bases: TGTGCCAGCAGTGGCGGGAACACCATATATTTT.

The DNA of the CDR3 is TGTGCCACCAGCAGGGACGGGACATACAATGAGCAGTTCTTC. It codes for CATSRDGTYNEQFF. The V and J genes are TRBV24-1 and TRBJ2-1; maybe TRBD1 (6 bases). The CDR3 is 14 amino acids. Germline lookup yields CDR1 KGHDR and CDR2 SFDVKD. V was shortened by 7 bases and J by 4 bases, with 13 bases between the two germline ends.

The chain carries TRBV27 and TRBJ1-5, with D perhaps TRBD1 (5 bases). From germline, CDR1 is MNHEY and CDR2 SMNVEV (reference sequence). The CDR3 consists of 14 residues. The V gene lost 3 bases and the J gene lost 2 bases, with 8 bases spanning the gap. Written as DNA, the CDR3 is TGTGCCAGCAGTTTGGGCAGGGGCAATCAGCCCCAGCATTTT. It translates to CASSLGRGNQPQHF.

The chain carries TRBV5-1 and TRBJ1-2, with 12 bases aligning to TRBD1. The J segment lost 12 bases and the V segment lost 0 bases, leaving 6 bases of the junction unmatched. There are 14 residues in the CDR3. Germline V lookup: CDR1 SGHRS, CDR2 YFSETQ. Here the CDR3 reads CASSLGGQGARDTF. The CDR3 nucleotides read TGCGCCAGCAGCTTGGGGGGACAGGGGGCGAGGGACACCTTC.

CDR3 sequence: CASSFAGDYTDTQYF. The CDR3 DNA reads TGTGCCAGCAGCTTCGCGGGGGACTACACAGATACGCAGTATTTT. This chain links TRBV7-2 with TRBJ2-3; 7 bases match TRBD2. The ends lost 3 bases at V and 2 bases at J; junction bases unmatched: 5. The germline V gene has CDR1 SGHTA and CDR2 FQGNSA. The CDR3 spans 15 residues.

The V call is TRBV24-1, the J call TRBJ2-3; 9 positions match TRBD1. This CDR3 contains 15 residues. Germline V gene lookup returns CDR1 KGHDR and CDR2 SFDVKD. The ends lost 4 bases at V and 0 bases at J; junction bases unmatched: 1. The CDR3 nucleotides read TGTGCCACCAGTGAAGGGACAGGGAGCACAGATACGCAGTATTTT. It translates to CATSEGTGSTDTQYF.

The chain is built from TRBV5-1 and TRBJ2-1; D perhaps matches TRBD2 (7 bases). Trimming took 4 bases from V and 2 from J, leaving 16 bases between them. This CDR3 is built from 16 residues. Germline CDR1 reads SGHRS; CDR2 reads YFSETQ. In DNA, the CDR3 is TGCGCCAGCAGCCCCGGGGGGCGGGGGCCCTACAATGAGCAGTTCTTC. It encodes CASSPGGRGPYNEQFF.

This chain uses TRBV5-1 with TRBJ1-4; D not resolved. Germline V gene lookup returns CDR1 SGHRS and CDR2 YFSETQ. The CDR3 contains 16 residues. V lost 3 bases, J lost 0 bases, and 12 bases lay in between. The CDR3 loop reads CASSSGRGATNEKLFF. The CDR3 DNA sequence: TGCGCCAGCAGCTCGGGTCGCGGTGCAACTAATGAAAAACTGTTTTTT.

The V call is TRBV6-5, the J call TRBJ1-1; D unresolved. The germline V gene has CDR1 MNHEY and CDR2 SVGAGI. CDR3 length: 15 amino acids. Trimming took off 5 bases at V and 4 bases at J, with 17 bases between the two ends. CDR3 nucleotides: TGTGCCAGCAGTCACCGAGGGAGTAGGAGCACTGAAGCTTTCTTT. Translated: CASSHRGSRSTEAFF.

This chain uses TRBV29-1 with TRBJ2-3, with 8 bases matching TRBD2. V lost 7 bases, J lost 6 bases, and 9 bases stayed unmatched. This CDR3 is 13 amino acids long. Germline CDR1 and CDR2: SQVTM and ANQGSEA. CDR3: CSESAGDLDTQYF. The CDR3 coding sequence is TGCAGCGAGTCAGCGGGGGACTTGGATACGCAGTATTTT.

The V gene is TRBV7-9, the J gene TRBJ1-6; 10 bases match TRBD1. Germline CDR1 is SEHNR and CDR2 is FQNEAQ (reference sequence). J gave up 8 bases and V 4 bases, and 5 bases lay outside the gene matches. The CDR3 runs to 15 residues. The CDR3 spells CASSWGQGWDSPLHF. CDR3 nucleotides: TGTGCCAGCAGCTGGGGACAGGGGTGGGATTCACCCCTCCACTTT.

This clone was detected only a few times. This chain connects TRBV5-1 to TRBJ1-3; 7 bases match TRBD1. Germline lookup yields CDR1 SGHRS and CDR2 YFSETQ. This CDR3 region has 14 residues. Trimming cost V 4 bases and J 4 bases; bases outside gene matches: 5. The CDR3 protein is CASSPGQLGNTIYF. CDR3 nucleotide sequence: TGCGCCAGCAGCCCGGGACAGCTGGGAAACACCATATATTTT.

The chain recombines TRBV7-9 with TRBJ2-7; 12 bases map to TRBD2. Germline assignment: CDR1 SEHNR and CDR2 FQNEAQ (reference sequence). The CDR3 runs 15 residues. Trimming at V came to 1 base and at J to 3 bases, leaving 1 base not matched to a gene. The CDR3: CASSLGLAGDYEQYF. In nucleotides, the CDR3 is TGTGCCAGCAGCTTAGGACTAGCGGGGGACTACGAGCAGTACTTC.

The chain combines TRBV29-1 with TRBJ2-5, with D possibly matching TRBD2 (6 bases). The germline gives CDR1 SQVTM, CDR2 ANQGSEA. This CDR3 has 12 amino acids. Trimming took off 3 bases at V and 6 bases at J, with 11 bases between the two ends. Written as DNA, the CDR3 is TGCAGCGTTGAGTCGGGGGAACAGACCCAGTACTTC. Amino acids: CSVESGEQTQYF.

The chain couples TRBV19 to TRBJ1-2; 7 bases map to TRBD1. Germline trimming cut 4 bases from V and 7 bases from J; bases unmatched to any gene: 6. The CDR3 consists of 13 residues. Germline CDR1 is LNHDA and CDR2 is SQIVND (reference sequence). In DNA form, the CDR3 reads TGTGCCAGTAGTACCGAGACAGGGTCTGGCTACACCTTC. Encoded protein: CASSTETGSGYTF.